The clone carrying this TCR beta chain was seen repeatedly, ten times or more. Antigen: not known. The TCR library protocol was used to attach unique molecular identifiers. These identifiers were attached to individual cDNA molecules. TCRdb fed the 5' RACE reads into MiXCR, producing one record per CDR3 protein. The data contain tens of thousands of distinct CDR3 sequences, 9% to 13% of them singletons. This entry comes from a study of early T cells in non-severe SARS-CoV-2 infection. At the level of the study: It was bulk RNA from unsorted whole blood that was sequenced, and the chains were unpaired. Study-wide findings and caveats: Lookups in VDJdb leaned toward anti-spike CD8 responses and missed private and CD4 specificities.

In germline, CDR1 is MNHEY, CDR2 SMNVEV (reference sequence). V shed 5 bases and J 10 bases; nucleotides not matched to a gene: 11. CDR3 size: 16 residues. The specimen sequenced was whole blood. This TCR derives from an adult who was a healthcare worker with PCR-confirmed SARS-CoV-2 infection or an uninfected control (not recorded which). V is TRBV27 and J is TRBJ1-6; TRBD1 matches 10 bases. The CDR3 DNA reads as TGTGCCAGCAGTGGGGGCCCGGACAGGGGGGTCTCACCCCTCCACTTT. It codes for CASSGGPDRGVSPLHF.